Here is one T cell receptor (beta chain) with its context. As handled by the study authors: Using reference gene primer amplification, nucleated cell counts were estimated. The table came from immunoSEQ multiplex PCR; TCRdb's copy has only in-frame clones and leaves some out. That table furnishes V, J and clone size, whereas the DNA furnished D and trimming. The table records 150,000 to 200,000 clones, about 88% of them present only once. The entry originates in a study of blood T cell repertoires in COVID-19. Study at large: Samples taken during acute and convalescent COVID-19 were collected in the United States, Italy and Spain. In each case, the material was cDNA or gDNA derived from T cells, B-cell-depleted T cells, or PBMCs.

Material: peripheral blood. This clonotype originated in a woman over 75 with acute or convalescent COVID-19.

The CDR3, as DNA: TGTGCCAGCTATGCAGACCGGGACTCCTATACCTACGAGCAGTACTTC. It yields the protein CASYADRDSYTYEQYF. This sequence joins TRBV2 and TRBJ2-7; perhaps TRBD2 as D (6 bases). The V gene's germline CDR1 is SNHLY and CDR2 FYNNEI. Trimming stripped 8 bases from V and 2 bases from J, with 22 bases between. CDR3 length: 16 residues.